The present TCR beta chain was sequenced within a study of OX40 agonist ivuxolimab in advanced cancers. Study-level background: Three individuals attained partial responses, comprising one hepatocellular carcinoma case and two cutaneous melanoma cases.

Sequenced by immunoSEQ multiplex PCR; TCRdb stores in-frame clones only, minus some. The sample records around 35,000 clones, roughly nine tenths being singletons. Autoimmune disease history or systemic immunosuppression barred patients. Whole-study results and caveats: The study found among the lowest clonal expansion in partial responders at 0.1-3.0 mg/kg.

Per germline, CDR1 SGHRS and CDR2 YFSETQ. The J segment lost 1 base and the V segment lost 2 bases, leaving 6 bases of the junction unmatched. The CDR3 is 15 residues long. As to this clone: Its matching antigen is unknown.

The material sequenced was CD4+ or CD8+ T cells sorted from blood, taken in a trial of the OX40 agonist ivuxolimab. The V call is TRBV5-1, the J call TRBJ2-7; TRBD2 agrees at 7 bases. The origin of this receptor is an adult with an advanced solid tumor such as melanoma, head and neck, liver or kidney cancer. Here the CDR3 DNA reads TGCGCCAGCAGCTTCAGGGAGGGGTCTTCCTACGAGCAGTACTTC. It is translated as CASSFREGSSYEQYF.